This T cell receptor beta chain was recorded in a study of control samples from healthy donors and cancer patients. Profiling relied on immunoSEQ multiplex PCR, and the TCRdb table lists in-frame clones only, not all of them. The table includes some 22,000 clones, roughly 80% detected once. Germline-derived CDR1 and CDR2 are ENHRY and SYGVKD. Between the trimmed V and J ends, which lost 7 bases and 2 bases, there was a span of 4 bases. The CDR3 runs 11 residues. The genes are TRBV10-3 and TRBJ2-3; D is unclear. The material sequenced was PBMCs. The sequence derives from a man aged 55 to 70 with colorectal cancer. The CDR3 DNA reads as TGTGCCATCACTGACACAGATACGCAGTATTTT. This sequence encodes CAITDTDTQYF.